These T cell receptor beta chains were read from a single sample in a study of cytomegalovirus exposure and HLA in healthy donors. Method: immunoSEQ multiplex PCR; TCRdb's copy keeps in-frame clones and lacks some. The table lists fewer than 200,000 clones, 65% to 90% of them singletons. Sequenced input: PBMCs. The receptors were gathered from a male donor in good health and CMV-seronegative. Each CDR3 is given with its conserved first and last residue. A D gene is named only where the DNA matches it firmly. For some rows the clone size is stated as once, few or many, or as a class when expanded; others skip it.

clone_size: few
d_call: -
v_call: TRBV18
j_call: TRBJ1-5
cdr3_nt: TGTGCCAGCTCACGGGCGGGGGCAAGTGATCAGCCCCAGCATTTT
cdr3_aa: CASSRAGASDQPQHF

clone_size: -
d_call: -
v_call: TRBV9
j_call: TRBJ1-4
cdr3_nt: TGTGCCAGCAGCCCATCAGGCACAACTAATGAAAAACTGTTTTTT
cdr3_aa: CASSPSGTTNEKLFF

clone_size: -
d_call: TRBD2
v_call: TRBV13
j_call: TRBJ2-1
cdr3_nt: TGTGCCAGCAGTTCCCTAGCGGGGGGCCGCTCCTACAATGAGCAGTTCTTC
cdr3_aa: CASSSLAGGRSYNEQFF

clone_size: -
d_call: TRBD1
v_call: TRBV9
j_call: TRBJ1-2
cdr3_nt: TGTGCCAGCAGCGTGAGGGACAGGGAAACCTATGGCTACACCTTC
cdr3_aa: CASSVRDRETYGYTF

clone_size: -
d_call: TRBD2
v_call: TRBV19
j_call: TRBJ2-1
cdr3_nt: TGTGCCAGTAGTCCGACTAGCGGGGGGCTAGGGAATGAGCAGTTCTTC
cdr3_aa: CASSPTSGGLGNEQFF

clone_size: once
d_call: -
v_call: TRBV7-9
j_call: TRBJ2-4
cdr3_nt: TGTGCCAGCAGCTTACCGACAGGCTGGGACATTCAGTACTTC
cdr3_aa: CASSLPTGWDIQYF

clone_size: -
d_call: -
v_call: TRBV4-1
j_call: TRBJ1-2
cdr3_nt: TGCGCCAGCAGCCTCGGACAGCACTATGGCTACACCTTC
cdr3_aa: CASSLGQHYGYTF

clone_size: -
d_call: -
v_call: TRBV6-1
j_call: TRBJ2-1
cdr3_nt: TGTGCCAGCAGTGAATATAGGACAGAGCCCCACAATGAGCAGTTCTTC
cdr3_aa: CASSEYRTEPHNEQFF

clone_size: -
d_call: TRBD1
v_call: TRBV6-5
j_call: TRBJ1-2
cdr3_nt: TGTGCCAGCAGTGGCCAGGGGGGCGCGCGGGGCTACACCTTC
cdr3_aa: CASSGQGGARGYTF

clone_size: once
d_call: TRBD1
v_call: TRBV6-5
j_call: TRBJ1-2
cdr3_nt: TGTGCCAGCAGTTACGGGCCGACAGGGTATGGCTACACCTTC
cdr3_aa: CASSYGPTGYGYTF

clone_size: -
d_call: TRBD2
v_call: TRBV5-4
j_call: TRBJ2-1
cdr3_nt: TGTGCCAGCACCCCTAGCGGGGACTACAATGAGCAGTTCTTC
cdr3_aa: CASTPSGDYNEQFF

clone_size: -
d_call: -
v_call: TRBV29-1
j_call: TRBJ2-7
cdr3_nt: TGCAGCGTTGTTCTCGCAGGGGTGTCCTACGAGCAGTACTTC
cdr3_aa: CSVVLAGVSYEQYF

clone_size: -
d_call: -
v_call: TRBV7-2
j_call: TRBJ2-2
cdr3_nt: TGTGCCAGCAGCTTAGGGTCCGCGGCTGACACCGGGGAGCTGTTTTTT
cdr3_aa: CASSLGSAADTGELFF

clone_size: -
d_call: TRBD2
v_call: TRBV5-1
j_call: TRBJ2-5
cdr3_nt: TGCGCCAGCAGCTTGGAAACTAGCGGGGAGACCCAGTACTTC
cdr3_aa: CASSLETSGETQYF

clone_size: -
d_call: -
v_call: TRBV29-1
j_call: TRBJ2-2
cdr3_nt: TGCAGCGCTGGGACAATACAGGACGGGGAGCTGTTTTTT
cdr3_aa: CSAGTIQDGELFF

clone_size: -
d_call: TRBD1
v_call: TRBV7-2
j_call: TRBJ2-5
cdr3_nt: TGTGCCAGCAGCTTACTAGGACAGGCGCAAGAGACCCAGTACTTC
cdr3_aa: CASSLLGQAQETQYF

clone_size: -
d_call: -
v_call: TRBV9
j_call: TRBJ2-1
cdr3_nt: TGTGCCAGCAGCGTAGCGGTTGGAGGTAGGAACAATGAGCAGTTCTTC
cdr3_aa: CASSVAVGGRNNEQFF

clone_size: -
d_call: -
v_call: TRBV6-1
j_call: TRBJ1-1
cdr3_nt: TGTGCCAGCAGTGGGCGGGGGCGCGGGTACACTGAAGCTTTCTTT
cdr3_aa: CASSGRGRGYTEAFF

clone_size: few
d_call: -
v_call: TRBV5-1
j_call: TRBJ1-2
cdr3_nt: TGCGCCAGCAGCTTGTCGATAGAGATGGGCTACACCTTC
cdr3_aa: CASSLSIEMGYTF

clone_size: -
d_call: TRBD1
v_call: TRBV5-5
j_call: TRBJ2-7
cdr3_nt: TGTGCCAGCAGCTTGAGAGGGTACAGGGGGAATAACCCCTACGAGCAGTACTTC
cdr3_aa: CASSLRGYRGNNPYEQYF

clone_size: -
d_call: TRBD1
v_call: TRBV7-9
j_call: TRBJ2-3
cdr3_nt: TGTGCCAGCAGCCGAGGGACAGTTGGCACAGATACGCAGTATTTT
cdr3_aa: CASSRGTVGTDTQYF

clone_size: few
d_call: TRBD1
v_call: TRBV7-9
j_call: TRBJ1-6
cdr3_nt: TGTGCCAGCAGCTTACAGGGGACAGATAATTCACCCCTCCACTTT
cdr3_aa: CASSLQGTDNSPLHF

clone_size: -
d_call: -
v_call: TRBV5-4
j_call: TRBJ2-3
cdr3_nt: TGTGCCAGCAGCGCGGTACGGGGGTTGAGCACAGATACGCAGTATTTT
cdr3_aa: CASSAVRGLSTDTQYF

clone_size: -
d_call: -
v_call: TRBV5-6
j_call: TRBJ2-7
cdr3_nt: TGTGCCAGCAGCTTGGCAGTCCCGGGAGAGCAGTACTTC
cdr3_aa: CASSLAVPGEQYF

clone_size: -
d_call: TRBD1
v_call: TRBV19
j_call: TRBJ1-1
cdr3_nt: TGTGCCAGTAGCCCGGGACAGGGAAGAGGTGAAGCTTTCTTT
cdr3_aa: CASSPGQGRGEAFF

clone_size: -
d_call: TRBD1
v_call: TRBV6-5
j_call: TRBJ2-3
cdr3_nt: TGTGCCAGCAGTTCTGACAGGGGGCAGGGGACGCAGTATTTT
cdr3_aa: CASSSDRGQGTQYF

clone_size: -
d_call: TRBD2
v_call: TRBV15
j_call: TRBJ2-5
cdr3_nt: TGTGCCACCAGCAGGGGGTTGGGGCGGGGGGACCAAGAGACCCAGTACTTC
cdr3_aa: CATSRGLGRGDQETQYF

clone_size: few
d_call: TRBD1
v_call: TRBV5-5
j_call: TRBJ2-6
cdr3_nt: TGTGCCAGCAGCTTAGTTCGGACAGGTCCCTCTGGGGCCAACGTCCTGACTTTC
cdr3_aa: CASSLVRTGPSGANVLTF

clone_size: -
d_call: -
v_call: TRBV19
j_call: TRBJ1-2
cdr3_nt: TGTGCCAGTAGCCCTTCCTACGACAGCGCTCGTGGCTACACCTTC
cdr3_aa: CASSPSYDSARGYTF

clone_size: -
d_call: -
v_call: TRBV7-9
j_call: TRBJ1-2
cdr3_nt: TGTGCCAGCAGCTGGGCCCCTGGTAACTATGGCTACACCTTC
cdr3_aa: CASSWAPGNYGYTF

clone_size: -
d_call: TRBD1
v_call: TRBV30
j_call: TRBJ2-2
cdr3_nt: TGTGCCTGGACCACAGGGGGCGCCGGGGAGCTGTTTTTT
cdr3_aa: CAWTTGGAGELFF

clone_size: -
d_call: TRBD2
v_call: TRBV25-1
j_call: TRBJ2-1
cdr3_nt: TGTGCCAGCAGTGAATCGTCTAGCGGGGTCTACAATGAGCAGTTCTTC
cdr3_aa: CASSESSSGVYNEQFF

clone_size: -
d_call: -
v_call: TRBV7-9
j_call: TRBJ1-4
cdr3_nt: TGTGCCAGCAGCTTAACCGGACAGACTAATGAAAAACTGTTTTTT
cdr3_aa: CASSLTGQTNEKLFF

clone_size: -
d_call: TRBD1
v_call: TRBV25-1
j_call: TRBJ1-4
cdr3_nt: TGTGCCAGCAGTGAATATATAATGGGGGACAGGCGTCGAGAAAAACTGTTTTTT
cdr3_aa: CASSEYIMGDRRREKLFF

clone_size: -
d_call: TRBD1
v_call: TRBV5-1
j_call: TRBJ1-1
cdr3_nt: TGCGCCAGCAGCCCGACAGGGGCTAACACTGAAGCTTTCTTT
cdr3_aa: CASSPTGANTEAFF

clone_size: -
d_call: -
v_call: TRBV6-5
j_call: TRBJ1-1
cdr3_nt: TGTGCCAGCAGTTACTCGGGGGCTGGCACTGAAGCTTTCTTT
cdr3_aa: CASSYSGAGTEAFF

clone_size: -
d_call: TRBD1
v_call: TRBV11-2
j_call: TRBJ1-3
cdr3_nt: TGTGCCAGCAGCTTAGACCTGGACAGGGCTGGAAACACCATATATTTT
cdr3_aa: CASSLDLDRAGNTIYF

clone_size: -
d_call: -
v_call: TRBV11-2
j_call: TRBJ1-3
cdr3_nt: TGTGCCAGCAGCTTCAGGGGTTCCCTGCTCTCTGGAAACACCATATATTTT
cdr3_aa: CASSFRGSLLSGNTIYF

clone_size: -
d_call: TRBD1
v_call: TRBV7-6
j_call: TRBJ1-4
cdr3_nt: TGTGCCAGCAGCTGGGACAGGAATGAAAAACTGTTTTTT
cdr3_aa: CASSWDRNEKLFF

clone_size: -
d_call: -
v_call: TRBV4-1
j_call: TRBJ1-2
cdr3_nt: TGCGCCAGCAGCCAAGTAATGGAGGGAAACTATGGCTACACCTTC
cdr3_aa: CASSQVMEGNYGYTF

clone_size: few
d_call: -
v_call: TRBV27
j_call: TRBJ1-4
cdr3_nt: TGTGCCAGCAGTCCCCCGGGATTGGGGGGGGAAAAACTGTTTTTT
cdr3_aa: CASSPPGLGGEKLFF

clone_size: -
d_call: TRBD1
v_call: TRBV27
j_call: TRBJ1-2
cdr3_nt: TGTGCCAGCAGTCAAGGACAGGGGGCGCGGTATGGCTACACCTTC
cdr3_aa: CASSQGQGARYGYTF

clone_size: once
d_call: TRBD1
v_call: TRBV13
j_call: TRBJ2-1
cdr3_nt: TGTGCCAGCAGCCCGCCAGGGGGTTACAATGAGCAGTTCTTC
cdr3_aa: CASSPPGGYNEQFF

clone_size: -
d_call: -
v_call: TRBV14
j_call: TRBJ1-2
cdr3_nt: TGTGCCAGCAGCCAATACGGGTGGCGTGGCTACACCTTC
cdr3_aa: CASSQYGWRGYTF

clone_size: -
d_call: -
v_call: TRBV11-2
j_call: TRBJ2-5
cdr3_nt: TGTGCCAGCAGCTTAGCCCCAGGGTACCAAGAGACCCAGTACTTC
cdr3_aa: CASSLAPGYQETQYF

clone_size: -
d_call: TRBD1
v_call: TRBV7-6
j_call: TRBJ1-4
cdr3_nt: TGTGCCAGCAGCTTCCTTCAGGGGGCGGGTGAAAAACTGTTTTTT
cdr3_aa: CASSFLQGAGEKLFF

clone_size: -
d_call: -
v_call: TRBV18
j_call: TRBJ1-2
cdr3_nt: TGTGCCAGCTCACCATTTGATCCCGGCTATGGCTACACCTTC
cdr3_aa: CASSPFDPGYGYTF

clone_size: -
d_call: -
v_call: TRBV5-1
j_call: TRBJ2-2
cdr3_nt: TGCGCCAGCAACTGGGGCCAGGACACCGGGGAGCTGTTTTTT
cdr3_aa: CASNWGQDTGELFF

clone_size: few
d_call: -
v_call: TRBV27
j_call: TRBJ2-7
cdr3_nt: TGTGCCAGCAGTTTGGCCGGGATAGCTTCCTACGAGCAGTACTTC
cdr3_aa: CASSLAGIASYEQYF

clone_size: -
d_call: TRBD1
v_call: TRBV10-2
j_call: TRBJ2-7
cdr3_nt: TGCGCCAGCAGTGAAAACAGGGGTCCCTACGAGCAGTACTTC
cdr3_aa: CASSENRGPYEQYF

clone_size: few
d_call: -
v_call: TRBV2
j_call: TRBJ2-5
cdr3_nt: TGTGCCAGCAGTGAAGCCACAGGGATCCGGGAGACCCAGTACTTC
cdr3_aa: CASSEATGIRETQYF

clone_size: -
d_call: TRBD1
v_call: TRBV7-6
j_call: TRBJ2-7
cdr3_nt: TGTGCCAGCAGCTTCCGGGACAGGGTTCCGTACGAGCAGTACTTC
cdr3_aa: CASSFRDRVPYEQYF

clone_size: -
d_call: -
v_call: TRBV7-9
j_call: TRBJ1-3
cdr3_nt: TGTGCCAGCAGCCCGACAGGCAGCTCTGGAAACACCATATATTTT
cdr3_aa: CASSPTGSSGNTIYF

clone_size: -
d_call: -
v_call: TRBV10-1
j_call: TRBJ1-1
cdr3_nt: TGCGCCAGCAGTATCCAGGGGAACACTGAAGCTTTCTTT
cdr3_aa: CASSIQGNTEAFF